This record looks at one TCR beta chain sequence and its context. Its binding antigen is unknown. It has no much larger one-base neighbor in the sample; base qualities were not kept. The germline V gene yields SGHNT for CDR1 and YENEEA for CDR2. A distance of 10 bases separates the germline ends of V and J, which lose 1 base and 1 base respectively. Reading from cysteine to phenylalanine, the CDR3 counts 15 amino acids. Just the 45-base CDR3 DNA is kept, in frame starting at base 1. The sample's treatment or condition label, in plain terms: randomized to nivolumab then ipilimumab (arm A) or the reverse (arm B). None of the trial patients had been given prior DNA-damaging chemotherapy. Samples were obtained from patients with melanoma enrolled in CheckMate 064, a randomized, open-label phase II trial of sequential checkpoint blockade. Genomic DNA from formalin-fixed paraffin-embedded (FFPE) tissue samples was used for tumor TCR sequencing.

These data belong to a study of sequential checkpoint blockade in melanoma (dated by TCRdb to between 2018 and 2020). Turning to the overall study: Using 1:1 randomization, the trial assigned patients either to first-line nivolumab followed by ipilimumab (arm A) or to ipilimumab followed by nivolumab (arm B). Maintenance nivolumab was given following each of the two trial sequences. DNA from 90 or so pretreatment melanoma tumor samples was subjected to TCRbeta immunosequencing. For approximately 20 patients, matched tumor biopsies were obtained before treatment and at week 13, following single-agent nivolumab (arm A) or ipilimumab (arm B). In about 80% of the matched pre- and post-treatment tumor biopsy pairs, both biopsies came from the same lesion. Points the paper makes about the study in general: Larger, independent patient cohorts are needed to validate the response-prediction model that combines TCR metrics and mutation burden. Small sample sizes and reduced statistical power limited the analyses of tumor T-cell fraction within each arm. Patients with increases in tumor T-cell fraction and clonality by week 13 were approximately 30 times more likely to achieve clinical benefit. PD-L1 staining and CD8+ T-cell counts correlated with tumor T-cell fraction and clonality, whereas mutational load did not. Among patients in arm A, the nivolumab-first arm, pretreatment tumor TIL clonality was associated with response (P = .04).

The immunoSEQ Assay was used to immunosequence TCRbeta CDR3 regions from genomic DNA. Before high-throughput sequencing, genomic DNA was amplified using bias-controlled multiplex PCR. The study's own analysis went as follows. To quantify the absolute abundance of each unique TCRbeta CDR3 region, the sequences were collapsed and filtered. Clonality, defined as 1 minus Pielou's evenness, was calculated using only productive rearrangements. To compute tumor T-cell fraction, TCRbeta template counts were normalized to usable DNA, with usable DNA estimated from several housekeeping genes. A previously published method was used to identify clones with significantly greater frequencies in on-treatment samples than in baseline samples. Here the immuneACCESS table is served through TCRdb, limited to in-frame sequences with V and J called. Missing clones are a known gap in these copies; in checked studies unresolved V genes cover under half, and the rest lacks a known reason. From that table come the V and J calls and clone size; the DNA was used to work out D and trimming. The sample table shows 9,000 to 13,000 clones, and less than 30% are seen once. The ten largest clones take up approximately 24% of the sample.

The TCR comes from a human donor with melanoma. Source: tumor tissue (inferred from file names), taken from a patient given nivolumab and ipilimumab in sequence. The chain was built from TRBV11-3 and TRBJ1-1; confidence is insufficient to name the D gene. The DNA sequence reads TGTGCCAGCAGCTTAGGACCCCGGGCGAACACTGAAGCTTTCTTT. Its protein is CASSLGPRANTEAFF.